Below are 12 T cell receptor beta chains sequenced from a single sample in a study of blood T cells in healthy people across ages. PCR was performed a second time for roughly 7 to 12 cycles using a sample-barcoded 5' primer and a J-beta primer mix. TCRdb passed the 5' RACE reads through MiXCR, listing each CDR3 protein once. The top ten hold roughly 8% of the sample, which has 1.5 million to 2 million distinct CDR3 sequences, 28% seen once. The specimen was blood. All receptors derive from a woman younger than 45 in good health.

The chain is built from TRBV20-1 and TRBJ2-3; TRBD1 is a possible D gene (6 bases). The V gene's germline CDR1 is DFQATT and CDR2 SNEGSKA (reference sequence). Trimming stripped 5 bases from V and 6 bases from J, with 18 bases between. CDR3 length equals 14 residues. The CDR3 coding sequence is TGCAGTGCTTCCGACAGGCCCGCCCCGGATACGCAGTATTTT. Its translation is CSASDRPAPDTQYF.

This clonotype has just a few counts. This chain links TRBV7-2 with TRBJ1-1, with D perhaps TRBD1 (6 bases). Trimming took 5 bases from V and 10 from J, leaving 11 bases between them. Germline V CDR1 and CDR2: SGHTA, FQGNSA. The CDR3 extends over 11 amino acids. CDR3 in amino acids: CASSLTTGAFF. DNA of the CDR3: TGTGCCAGCAGCCTTACGACAGGAGCTTTCTTT.

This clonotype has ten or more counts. The CDR3 region is CASSPGLAGGSEQYF. The CDR3 nucleotides read TGTGCCAGCAGTCCCGGACTAGCGGGAGGTTCCGAGCAGTACTTC. This chain connects TRBV27 to TRBJ2-7; 14 bases align to TRBD2. The length of the CDR3 is 15 residues. J gave up 6 bases and V 5 bases, and 6 bases lay outside the gene matches. CDR1 is MNHEY and CDR2 is SMNVEV in the germline V gene (reference sequence).

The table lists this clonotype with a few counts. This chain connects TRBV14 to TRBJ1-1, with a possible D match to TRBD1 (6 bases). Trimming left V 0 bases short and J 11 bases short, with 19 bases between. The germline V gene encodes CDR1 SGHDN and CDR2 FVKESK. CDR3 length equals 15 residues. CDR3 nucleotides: TGTGCCAGCAGCCAAGAAACAGGGAGGTCCACTGGGGCTTTCTTT. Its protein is CASSQETGRSTGAFF.

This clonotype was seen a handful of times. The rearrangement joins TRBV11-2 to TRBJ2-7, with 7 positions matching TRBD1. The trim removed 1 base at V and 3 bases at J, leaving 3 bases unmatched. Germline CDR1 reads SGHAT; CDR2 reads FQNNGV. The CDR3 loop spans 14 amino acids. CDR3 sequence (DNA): TGTGCCAGCAGCTTAGGGGACAGCGGCTACGAGCAGTACTTC. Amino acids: CASSLGDSGYEQYF.

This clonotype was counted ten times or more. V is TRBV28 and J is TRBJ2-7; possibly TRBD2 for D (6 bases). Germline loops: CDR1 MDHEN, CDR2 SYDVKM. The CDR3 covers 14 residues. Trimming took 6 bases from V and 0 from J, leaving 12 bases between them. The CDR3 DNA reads TGTGCCAGCAGGTCGACTAGGGCCTCCTACGAGCAGTACTTC. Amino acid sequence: CASRSTRASYEQYF.

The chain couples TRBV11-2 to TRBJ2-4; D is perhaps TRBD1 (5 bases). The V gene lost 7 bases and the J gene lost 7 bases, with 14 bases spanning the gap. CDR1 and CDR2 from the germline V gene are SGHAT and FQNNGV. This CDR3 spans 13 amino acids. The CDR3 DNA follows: TGTGCCAGCAAAAGACCCCCAGGGAACATTCAGTACTTC. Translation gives CASKRPPGNIQYF.

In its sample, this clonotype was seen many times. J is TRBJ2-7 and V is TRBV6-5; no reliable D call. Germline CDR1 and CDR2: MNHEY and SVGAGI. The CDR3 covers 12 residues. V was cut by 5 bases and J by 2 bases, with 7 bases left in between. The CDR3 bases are TGTGCCAGCAGTGCGACACCCTACGAGCAGTACTTC. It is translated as CASSATPYEQYF.

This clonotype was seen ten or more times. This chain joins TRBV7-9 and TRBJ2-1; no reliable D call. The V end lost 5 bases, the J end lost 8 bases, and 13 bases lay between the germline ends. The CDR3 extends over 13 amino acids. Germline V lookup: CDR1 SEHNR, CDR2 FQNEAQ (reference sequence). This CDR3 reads CASSPQEIHEQFF. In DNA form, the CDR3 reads TGTGCCAGCAGCCCCCAGGAGATACATGAGCAGTTCTTC.

CDR3 loop: CASSLRQGASYTF. CDR3 bases: TGTGCCAGCAGTTTGCGGCAGGGGGCCAGCTACACCTTC. This rearrangement joins TRBV28 to TRBJ1-2, with 8 bases fitting TRBD1. Looked up from germline, CDR1 is MDHEN and CDR2 is SYDVKM. With V trimmed by 3 bases and J by 9 bases, 6 bases remained unmatched. This CDR3 comprises 13 residues.

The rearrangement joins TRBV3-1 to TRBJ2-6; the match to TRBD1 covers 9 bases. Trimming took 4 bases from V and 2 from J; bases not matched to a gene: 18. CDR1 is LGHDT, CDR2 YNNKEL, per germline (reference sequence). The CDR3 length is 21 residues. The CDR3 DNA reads TGTGCCAGCAGCCGGTACGACAGGGGGGGAACCTACACCACTGGGGCCAACGTCCTGACTTTC. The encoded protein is CASSRYDRGGTYTTGANVLTF.

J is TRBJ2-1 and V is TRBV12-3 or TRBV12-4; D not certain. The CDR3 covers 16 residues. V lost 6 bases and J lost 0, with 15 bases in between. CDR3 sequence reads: CASSRWKVNSYNEQFF. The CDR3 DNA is TGTGCCAGCAGCCGTTGGAAGGTGAACTCCTACAATGAGCAGTTCTTC.